The 3 T cell receptor beta chains given below trace back to one sample, sequenced in a study of neurological immune-mediated disorders. TCRdb ran MiXCR on the 5' RACE reads and lists one entry per CDR3 protein. The data hold roughly 15,000 distinct CDR3 sequences, with 13% observed a single time. Material: CD8+ T cells from blood. The receptors derive from a female donor with HTLV-1-associated myelopathy (HAM/TSP).

Many counts were recorded for this clonotype. The CDR3 coding sequence is TGTGCCAGCAGCTCCGGACTAGCGGGAGGGGTAGATACGCAGTATTTT. Amino acids: CASSSGLAGGVDTQYF. This chain joins TRBV7-9 and TRBJ2-3, with 15 bases that match TRBD2. The CDR3 totals 16 residues. CDR1 and CDR2 (germline): SEHNR, FQNEAQ (reference sequence). Trimming removed 4 bases from V and 5 bases from J; junction bases left unmatched: 4.

This clonotype was recorded many times. The chain has TRBV5-1 and TRBJ2-2; 9 bases agree with TRBD1. V was pared by 1 base and J by 3 bases, with 10 bases of the junction left unmatched. Per the germline V gene, CDR1 is SGHRS and CDR2 is YFSETQ. The CDR3 totals 18 residues. The CDR3 coding sequence is TGCGCCAGCAGCTTGTTGTTTATGGGGGACAGGGACACCGGGGAGCTGTTTTTT. As protein: CASSLLFMGDRDTGELFF.

This clonotype was found many times. J is TRBJ1-1 and V is TRBV20-1; tentatively, D is TRBD1 (6 bases). V dropped 3 bases and J dropped 3 bases, with 17 bases sitting between them. The CDR3 is 15 amino acids. CDR1 is DFQATT, CDR2 SNEGSKA, per germline (reference sequence). DNA of the CDR3: TGCAGTGCTAGGTCTGTGCGACGGACAGACACTGAAGCTTTCTTT. Amino acid sequence: CSARSVRRTDTEAFF.